A single T cell receptor (beta chain) is shown here with its context. The data are from a study of cytomegalovirus exposure and HLA in healthy donors. Unmatched junction bases numbered 5, after V lost 5 bases and J lost 1 base. The germline V gene has CDR1 SEHNR and CDR2 FQNEAQ (reference sequence). CDR3 size: 14 residues. The PCR was carried out with 60 Vbeta primers and 13 Jbeta primers. TCRdb's table, derived via immunoSEQ multiplex PCR, lists solely in-frame clones and lacks some. The data hold approximately 100,000 clones, with 76% observed a single time. Input material: PBMCs. The source of this sequence is a man aged 35 to 55 in good health and CMV-seronegative. The chain combines TRBV7-9 with TRBJ2-7, with TRBD1 matching 7 bases. Here the CDR3 reads CASSMGQKSYEQYV. The CDR3 DNA is TGTGCCAGCAGCATGGGACAGAAATCCTACGAGCAGTACGTC.